Relative to its sample, the clone carrying this T cell receptor beta chain is medium-sized. This CDR3 is 16 amino acids long. Per the germline V gene, CDR1 is MNHEY and CDR2 is SMNVEV (reference sequence). Trimming left V 1 base short and J 5 bases short, with 14 bases between. This sample was taken from a study of metastatic and nonmetastatic thyroid tumors. Study at large: Repertoire data that came from the blood and tumor or nodule tissue of malignant and benign thyroid patients were compared.

How the authors handled the data: Differences in CDR3 between clinicopathological groups were drawn on to build a classifier intended to discriminate distant-metastatic papillary thyroid cancer patients. MiXCR was used by TCRdb to re-call the PCR reads. These V and J calls are TCRdb output, not the study's own analysis. The sample shows roughly 20,000 clones, 25% to 30% of them seen only once. Every patient underwent thyroid surgery untreated. Material: blood. The chain recombines TRBV27 with TRBJ2-2; tentative D call: TRBD1 (5 bases). The receptor was isolated from a female donor with papillary thyroid cancer or a benign thyroid nodule (not recorded which). Some clones in this sample may be carry-over from other donors' samples. CDR3 coding DNA: TGTGCCAGCAGTTTATGGGGCTCGGATCCTACCGGGGAGCTGTTTTTT. Translation gives CASSLWGSDPTGELFF.